Listed below are T cell receptor beta chains from one sample, sequenced in a study of cytomegalovirus exposure and HLA in healthy donors. Clones were sequenced by immunoSEQ multiplex PCR, and TCRdb holds only the in-frame ones, with some missing. This table has roughly 140,000 clones, less than 85% appearing once. Source material: PBMCs. These receptors were taken from a man aged 40-50 years in good health and CMV-seropositive. CDR3s include the opening cysteine and the closing phenylalanine or tryptophan. The D gene is left open where the match is weak. Not every row has a clone size; where given, it reads once, few, many or a size class.

clone size	D gene	J gene	V gene	CDR3 protein	CDR3 DNA
.	TRBD1	TRBJ2-1	TRBV6-5	CASREDRGRYNEQFF	TGTGCCAGCAGGGAGGACAGGGGACGCTACAATGAGCAGTTCTTC
.	TRBD1	TRBJ1-2	TRBV4-2	CASSQPGTANFNYGYTF	TGTGCCAGCAGCCAACCCGGGACAGCTAATTTTAACTATGGCTACACCTTC
.	.	TRBJ2-7	TRBV27	CASSTGNEQYF	TGTGCCAGCAGTACAGGTAACGAGCAGTACTTC
.	TRBD1	TRBJ2-3	TRBV2	CASGQGEVNTQYF	TGTGCCAGCGGACAGGGAGAGGTGAATACGCAGTATTTT
.	.	TRBJ1-5	TRBV6-6	CASSSGQTSNQPQHF	TGTGCCAGCAGTTCCGGACAGACAAGCAATCAGCCCCAGCATTTT
.	TRBD2	TRBJ2-3	TRBV11-3	CASSPPLAGVRADTQYF	TGTGCCAGCAGCCCCCCTCTAGCGGGAGTTAGGGCAGATACGCAGTATTTT
.	.	TRBJ1-1	TRBV4-3	CASSQVGRGPTEAFF	TGCGCCAGCAGCCAAGTAGGCAGGGGACCGACTGAAGCTTTCTTT
.	.	TRBJ1-1	TRBV6-1	CASSARNMNTEAFF	TGTGCCAGCAGTGCCCGTAACATGAACACTGAAGCTTTCTTT
few	.	TRBJ1-1	TRBV5-1	CASSYKGGDTEAFF	TGCGCCAGCAGCTATAAAGGGGGGGACACTGAAGCTTTCTTT
.	.	TRBJ2-1	TRBV28	CASSRQGGSYNEQFF	TGTGCCAGCAGCCGACAGGGAGGCTCCTACAATGAGCAGTTCTTC
.	.	TRBJ2-7	TRBV19	CASSMRAMISYEQYF	TGTGCCAGTAGTATGCGAGCGATGATTTCCTACGAGCAGTACTTC
.	.	TRBJ1-5	TRBV12-5	CASGLDRDQPQHF	TGTGCTAGTGGTTTGGACAGGGATCAGCCCCAGCATTTT
.	.	TRBJ2-2	TRBV19	CASSIVAGELFF	TGTGCCAGTAGTATCGTAGCCGGGGAGCTGTTTTTT
.	TRBD1	TRBJ1-1	TRBV18	CASSPSTGGNTEAFF	TGTGCCAGCTCACCTTCGACAGGGGGGAACACTGAAGCTTTCTTT
.	TRBD1	TRBJ1-5	TRBV19	CASSPPGQGYSNQPQHF	TGTGCCAGTAGTCCACCGGGACAGGGCTATAGCAATCAGCCCCAGCATTTT
.	.	TRBJ2-3	TRBV7-2	CASSLGTEKQYF	TGTGCCAGCAGCTTAGGCACGGAGAAGCAGTATTTT
.	TRBD1	TRBJ2-1	TRBV7-7	CASSLGPGQGNEQFF	TGTGCTAGCAGCTTAGGTCCCGGACAGGGTAATGAGCAGTTCTTC
.	TRBD2	TRBJ2-7	TRBV11-2	CASSPRVAGALPYEQYF	TGTGCCAGCAGCCCGAGGGTAGCGGGGGCCCTACCCTACGAGCAGTACTTC
.	.	TRBJ1-2	TRBV30	CAWRRRGKNYGYTF	TGTGCCTGGAGACGAAGAGGGAAAAACTATGGCTACACCTTC
.	TRBD1	TRBJ1-2	TRBV14	CASSQEWTGYGYTF	TGTGCCAGCAGCCAAGAATGGACAGGCTATGGCTACACCTTC
.	TRBD2	TRBJ2-3	TRBV28	CASSPPGLAVTDTQYF	TGTGCCAGCAGCCCCCCGGGACTAGCGGTCACAGATACGCAGTATTTT
.	.	TRBJ1-5	TRBV19	CASSIVGERGPQHF	TGTGCCAGTAGTATCGTAGGGGAAAGAGGGCCCCAGCATTTT
.	TRBD1	TRBJ2-5	TRBV27	CASSPGTGAQETRYF	TGTGCCAGCAGTCCAGGGACAGGGGCCCAAGAGACCCGGTACTTC
.	TRBD1	TRBJ2-5	TRBV19	CASSLRQGASETQYF	TGTGCCAGTAGTCTCAGACAGGGGGCTAGTGAGACCCAGTACTTC
.	TRBD2	TRBJ2-7	TRBV7-2	CASSRDYYEQYF	TGTGCCAGCAGTCGGGACTACTACGAGCAGTACTTC
.	.	TRBJ1-4	TRBV6-5	CASSPDRNNEKLFF	TGTGCCAGCAGCCCCGACAGAAATAATGAAAAACTGTTTTTT
.	.	TRBJ1-5	TRBV10-3	CAISEGDTSNQPQHF	TGTGCCATCAGTGAGGGGGACACGAGCAATCAGCCCCAGCATTTT
.	.	TRBJ1-4	TRBV6-5	CASSYWGGTGDEKLFF	TGTGCCAGCAGTTACTGGGGCGGGACCGGAGATGAAAAACTGTTTTTT
.	.	TRBJ1-6	TRBV5-1	CASSLDAGRNSPLHF	TGCGCCAGCAGCTTGGATGCGGGCAGGAATTCACCCCTCCACTTT
.	TRBD1	TRBJ2-7	TRBV28	CASSPPGGAGEQYF	TGTGCCAGCAGTCCGCCAGGGGGCGCGGGGGAGCAGTACTTC
.	TRBD1	TRBJ2-2	TRBV18	CASSLGQEPTGELFF	TGTGCCAGCTCACTCGGACAGGAACCAACCGGGGAGCTGTTTTTT